One and the same sample provided the 26 T cell receptor beta chains below, sequenced in a study of T cell responses to AZD1222 COVID-19 vaccine. The protocol was immunoSEQ multiplex PCR, while the TCRdb copy is restricted to in-frame clones and leaves out a portion. The data contain 150,000 or so clones, about 91% of them seen just once; the ten biggest clones take up under 2.5%. Sequenced here: peripheral blood, sampled on day 0 of AZD1222 vaccination. The receptors derive from an adult in good health.

The rearrangement links TRBV7-9 to TRBJ2-5; a possible D gene is TRBD1 (5 bases). Trimming pared 5 bases from V and 0 bases from J, leaving 10 bases between. The CDR3 is 14 residues long. CDR1 and CDR2 from the germline V gene are SEHNR and FQNEAQ (reference sequence). For the CDR3, the DNA is TGTGCCAGCAGCCAGGACACCAACCAAGAGACCCAGTACTTC. Protein sequence: CASSQDTNQETQYF.

V usage is TRBV19 and J usage is TRBJ1-5; TRBD1 might be the D (6 bases). Trimming cost V 5 bases and J 4 bases, with 15 bases left between them. Germline V lookup: CDR1 LNHDA, CDR2 SQIVND (reference sequence). This CDR3 is 15 amino acids long. The CDR3 loop reads CASSVGQIFNQPQHF. The CDR3 DNA reads as TGTGCCAGTAGTGTCGGACAGATATTTAATCAGCCCCAGCATTTT.

The chain carries TRBV6-2 or TRBV6-3 and TRBJ1-2; no definite D call. Germline loops: CDR1 MNHEY, CDR2 SVGEGT. The ends were cut back, 0 bases at V and 5 bases at J, with 7 bases in the middle. The CDR3 is 13 amino acids. In nucleotides, the CDR3 is TGTGCCAGCAGTTACTCGTACGGATATGGCTACACCTTC. This sequence encodes CASSYSYGYGYTF.

The J gene is TRBJ1-1, the V gene TRBV18, with D tentatively TRBD1 (6 bases). CDR3 length: 15 residues. V lost 2 bases to trimming and J lost 1 base, with 11 bases between them. Germline assignment: CDR1 KGHSH and CDR2 LQKENI. The CDR3 reads CASSPRQGSNTEAFF. CDR3 in DNA: TGTGCCAGCTCACCAAGGCAGGGGTCGAACACTGAAGCTTTCTTT.

This clone was picked up one time. The rearrangement uses TRBV27 and TRBJ1-1; the match to TRBD1 covers 9 bases. Germline values: CDR1 MNHEY, CDR2 SMNVEV (reference sequence). V was pared by 3 bases and J by 5 bases, with 13 bases of the junction left unmatched. This CDR3 is 17 amino acids long. CDR3 sequence: CASSFRTGVGWRTEAFF. The CDR3 DNA follows: TGTGCCAGCAGTTTTCGGACAGGGGTTGGCTGGAGGACTGAAGCTTTCTTT.

The chain's CDR3 is CASSLVSGSAFGYTF. The CDR3 DNA reads as TGTGCCAGCAGCTTGGTGTCAGGGAGCGCATTTGGCTACACCTTC. The chain couples TRBV5-4 to TRBJ1-2, with D possibly TRBD1 on 5 matching bases. This CDR3 spans 15 amino acids. The germline V gene encodes CDR1 SGHNT and CDR2 YYREEE (reference sequence). Trimming cost V 0 bases and J 7 bases, with 16 bases left between them.

The V and J genes are TRBV6-5 and TRBJ2-5, with 10 bases matching TRBD1. The CDR3 has 15 amino acids. From germline, CDR1 is MNHEY and CDR2 SVGAGI. The trim removed 0 bases at V and 4 bases at J, leaving 2 bases unmatched. CDR3 DNA: TGTGCCAGCAGTTACTCGTGGACAGGGGGAGAGACCCAGTACTTC. It is translated as CASSYSWTGGETQYF.

The chain links TRBV10-3 to TRBJ2-1; D unresolved. Trimming shortened V by 7 bases and J by 7 bases, and 14 bases separated the two germline ends. Germline V gives CDR1 ENHRY, CDR2 SYGVKD. CDR3 length: 13 residues. Here the CDR3 DNA reads TGTGCCATCACCGTGGGAAAAGGGAATGAGCAGTTCTTC. The encoded protein is CAITVGKGNEQFF.

The V gene is TRBV6-5, the J gene TRBJ1-4; tentatively, D is TRBD1 (5 bases). The CDR3 length is 13 residues. Trimming removed 6 bases at V and 8 bases at J, with 13 bases between. Germline V gives CDR1 MNHEY, CDR2 SVGAGI. The CDR3 DNA follows: TGTGCCAGCAGACCCCGGGGCGGCGAAAAACTGTTTTTT. Its protein is CASRPRGGEKLFF.

This clone came up a few times. The chain has TRBV7-9 and TRBJ1-1; D is perhaps TRBD1 (5 bases). CDR1 and CDR2 (germline): SEHNR, FQNEAQ (reference sequence). V lost 5 bases and J lost 1, with 17 bases in between. This CDR3 has 16 residues. DNA of the CDR3: TGTGCCAGCAGCCCAGTCCGAGGGGTCCGGAACACTGAAGCTTTCTTT. This translates into CASSPVRGVRNTEAFF.

The rearrangement uses TRBV9 and TRBJ1-1, with 8 positions matching TRBD1. The germline CDR1 and CDR2 sequences are SGDLS and YYNGEE. This CDR3 comprises 16 residues. V trimming: 3 bases; J trimming: 1 base; junction bases outside the gene matches: 8. The CDR3, as DNA: TGTGCCAGCAGCGCAGCCTCGGGACAGGAGAACACTGAAGCTTTCTTT. It codes for CASSAASGQENTEAFF.

V gene TRBV12-3 or TRBV12-4 combines with J gene TRBJ1-3; D is unresolved. CDR3 length: 12 amino acids. Deletions cut 8 bases from V and 7 bases from J, with 12 bases between. The DNA for the CDR3 is TGTGCCAGCGAGTCCCGGCGGAACACCATATATTTT. Amino acids: CASESRRNTIYF.

This chain links TRBV3-1 (or the pseudogene TRBV3-2) with TRBJ1-3; D gene uncertain. This CDR3 spans 16 amino acids. Per the germline V gene, CDR1 is LGHDT and CDR2 is YNNKEL (reference sequence). V shed 2 bases and J shed 0 bases, with 11 bases lying between them. The CDR3 region has the DNA TGTGCCAGCAGCCAACTTCAGCTGGGCTCTGGAAACACCATATATTTT. This codes for CASSQLQLGSGNTIYF.

CDR3 sequence (DNA): TGTGCCAGCAGCTCGGACATGGGATCTTCACCCCTCCACTTT. Translating it yields CASSSDMGSSPLHF. The gene calls are TRBV9 and TRBJ1-6; TRBD1 is a possible D gene (5 bases). In germline, CDR1 is SGDLS, CDR2 YYNGEE. The germline V and J ends were trimmed by 4 bases and 9 bases, with 14 bases remaining between them. The CDR3 consists of 14 residues.

The chain combines TRBV5-4 with TRBJ1-6, with TRBD1 matching 9 bases. V lost 4 bases and J lost 9; bases outside the gene matches: 8. Germline V CDR1 and CDR2: SGHNT, YYREEE (reference sequence). The CDR3 has 15 residues. The DNA for the CDR3 is TGTGCCAGCAGCCCCCCGGGACAGGGAGCTTCACCCCTCCACTTT. The encoded protein is CASSPPGQGASPLHF.

This clone was picked up one time. V usage is TRBV18 and J usage is TRBJ1-2; 10 bases are a match to TRBD1. CDR1 KGHSH and CDR2 LQKENI come from the germline V gene. Trimming cost V 4 bases and J 7 bases; bases outside gene matches: 12. The CDR3 has 16 amino acids. In DNA form, the CDR3 reads TGTGCCAGCTCACTCGCCTCGGGACAGGGGAAAAGTGGCTACACCTTC. It yields the protein CASSLASGQGKSGYTF.

This chain uses TRBV5-1 with TRBJ2-7; 11 nucleotides line up with TRBD2. The V gene's germline CDR1 is SGHRS and CDR2 YFSETQ. The length of the CDR3 is 15 residues. J gave up 3 bases and V 4 bases, and 6 bases lay outside the gene matches. In DNA, the CDR3 is TGCGCCAGCAGCCAAACTAGCGGGAGCCACTACGAGCAGTACTTC. Amino acids: CASSQTSGSHYEQYF.

The rearrangement joins TRBV30 to TRBJ1-5, with D possibly TRBD1 on 5 matching bases. Germline-derived CDR1 and CDR2 are GTSNPN and SVGIG (reference sequence). V lost 2 bases to trimming and J lost 7 bases, with 18 bases between them. This CDR3 contains 15 residues. DNA for the CDR3: TGTGCCTGGAGTCCCCTGACGGGGGATGAGCAGCCCCAGCATTTT. It yields the protein CAWSPLTGDEQPQHF.

V usage is TRBV7-2 and J usage is TRBJ2-5, with 7 bases lining up with TRBD1. Germline values: CDR1 SGHTA, CDR2 FQGNSA. This CDR3 is built from 15 residues. The ends lost 4 bases at V and 1 base at J; junction bases unmatched: 6. The CDR3 DNA reads as TGTGCCAGCAGCTCCCCATCAGGGGGCCAAGAGACCCAGTACTTC. This codes for CASSSPSGGQETQYF.

This clone was recorded only once. V gene TRBV27 combines with J gene TRBJ2-2; TRBD1 matches at 10 bases. V dropped 6 bases and J dropped 8; count of bases not matched to a gene: 6. CDR1 and CDR2 (germline): MNHEY, SMNVEV (reference sequence). The CDR3 covers 14 residues. The CDR3 loop reads CASRPGTGVGELFF. The CDR3 bases are TGTGCCAGCAGACCCGGGACAGGGGTTGGGGAGCTGTTTTTT.

The gene calls are TRBV19 and TRBJ1-2; D possibly corresponds to TRBD1 (6 bases). Trimming stripped 7 bases from V and 3 bases from J, with 9 bases between. Germline values: CDR1 LNHDA, CDR2 SQIVND (reference sequence). The CDR3 totals 12 residues. The CDR3 nucleotides are TGTGCCAGTAAATGGACAGACTATGGCTACACCTTC. Protein product: CASKWTDYGYTF.

The rearrangement uses TRBV7-2 and TRBJ2-5; D not certain. This CDR3 comprises 13 residues. V shed 4 bases and J shed 3 bases, with 9 bases lying between them. The germline V gene encodes CDR1 SGHTA and CDR2 FQGNSA. CDR3: CASSSGRKETQYF. In DNA, the CDR3 is TGTGCCAGCAGCTCGGGTCGAAAAGAGACCCAGTACTTC.

This chain joins TRBV6-5 and TRBJ2-1; D call uncertain. V lost 0 bases, J lost 8 bases, and 5 bases lay in between. Per germline, CDR1 MNHEY and CDR2 SVGAGI. This CDR3 is built from 12 residues. The CDR3 sequence is CASSYSPDEQFF. The CDR3 DNA reads TGTGCCAGCAGTTACTCTCCAGATGAGCAGTTCTTC.

The chain uses TRBV19 and TRBJ2-6; 9 bases line up with TRBD2. The V gene end was trimmed by 7 bases and the J gene end by 0 bases; junction bases not matched to a gene: 10. CDR1 is LNHDA and CDR2 is SQIVND in the germline V gene (reference sequence). This CDR3 comprises 18 residues. CDR3 nucleotide sequence: TGTGCCAGTATTAAAGCGGGAGGTCGGATCTCTGGGGCCAACGTCCTGACTTTC. Translated, it gives CASIKAGGRISGANVLTF.

The rearrangement uses TRBV4-1 and TRBJ1-1; the match to TRBD1 covers 9 bases. This CDR3 has 15 residues. V dropped 0 bases and J dropped 7; count of bases not matched to a gene: 6. CDR1 is MGHRA, CDR2 YSYEKL, per germline. CDR3 in amino acids: CASSQDQTGGIEAFF. Written as DNA, the CDR3 is TGCGCCAGCAGCCAAGATCAGACAGGGGGGATTGAAGCTTTCTTT.

The V gene is TRBV5-1, the J gene TRBJ2-1; TRBD2 matches 8 bases. CDR3 length: 16 residues. The junction had 8 bases not matched to a gene; V was cut back by 2 bases and J by 4 bases. From germline, CDR1 is SGHRS and CDR2 YFSETQ. The CDR3 DNA sequence: TGCGCCAGCAGCTTTACATGGTCTAGCGGGTACAATGAGCAGTTCTTC. It is translated as CASSFTWSSGYNEQFF.